This entry describes one TCR beta chain. Original analysis: It was from reference gene primer amplification that nucleated cell counts were estimated. The data were produced by immunoSEQ multiplex PCR, yet TCRdb's version contains in-frame clones alone and is incomplete. D and trimming come from the DNA, and the V and J calls and clone size come from that table. The sample comprises roughly 190,000 clones, approximately 88% of which are singletons, and 3.2% rests with the top ten. The data were obtained in a study of blood T cell repertoires in COVID-19. Study as a whole: Acute and convalescent COVID-19 samples came from the United States, Italy and Spain.

Cohorts were assigned according to the clinical history that participants reported. Material for sequencing was PBMCs or T cells enriched from blood (not recorded which). The TCR originated in a woman in her twenties or thirties who had recovered from COVID-19.

CDR3 region: CATSAYPSGTGNSYEQYF. CDR3 DNA sequence: TGTGCCACCAGCGCCTACCCTTCCGGGACAGGGAACTCCTACGAGCAGTACTTC. The genes are TRBV15 and TRBJ2-7, with TRBD1 identical over 9 bases. The V gene's germline CDR1 is LNHNV and CDR2 YYDKDF (reference sequence). This CDR3 region has 18 residues. The junction had 14 bases not matched to a gene; V was cut back by 5 bases and J by 0 bases.